The 23 T cell receptor beta chains presented below share a single source sample, sequenced in a study of T cells in Graves' hyperthyroidism and ophthalmopathy. The investigators amplified TCR beta CDR3 regions from RNA transcripts. In the first-round RT-PCR of the TCR CDR3, the HTBI primer set was used. Via MiXCR, TCRdb re-called the multiplex PCR reads, giving one row per CDR3 protein. The profile shows some 510,000 distinct CDR3 sequences, 40% to 55% of them singletons. Sample: peripheral blood or thyroid tissue (not recorded which). The source of these receptors is a woman aged 18-29 years with Graves' hyperthyroidism.

The chain combines TRBV10-3 with TRBJ1-4; D gene uncertain. Germline CDR1 reads ENHRY; CDR2 reads SYGVKD. This CDR3 region has 15 residues. V was pared by 5 bases and J by 4 bases, with 14 bases between. CDR3 bases: TGTGCCATCAGTTCCGCCGGGGTGGATAATGAAAAACTGTTTTTT. Its translation: CAISSAGVDNEKLFF.

On this clonotype itself: At one end, the junction sequence differs from germline, possibly due to a read error. The chain is built from TRBV10-3 and TRBJ1-1; 7 bases align to TRBD1. CDR3 length: 14 residues. Looked up from germline, CDR1 is ENHRY and CDR2 is SYGVKD. CDR3 coding DNA: TGTGCCACCAGTGATCGGACAGGAAACACTGAAGCTTTCTTC. Amino acid sequence: CATSDRTGNTEAFF.

Details on this clonotype: Possible read error: a much larger clone is one base away. The chain carries TRBV25-1 and TRBJ1-6; possibly TRBD1 for D (6 bases). Germline loops: CDR1 MGHDK, CDR2 SYGVNS. This CDR3 is built from 14 residues. The V end lost 1 base, the J end lost 6 bases, and 7 bases lay between the germline ends. For the CDR3, the DNA is TGTGCCAGCAGTGAATCCAGGGGTAATTCACCCCTCCACTTT. This gives the protein CASSESRGNSPLHF.

V and J are TRBV9 and TRBJ1-2, with D maybe TRBD1 (5 bases). This CDR3 has 14 amino acids. The germline V gene has CDR1 SGDLS and CDR2 YYNGEE. Trimming left V 3 bases short and J 7 bases short, with 16 bases between. The CDR3 DNA is TGTGCCAGCAGCGCTTGGACAAACTCGGGTGGCTACACCTTC. This sequence encodes CASSAWTNSGGYTF.

With regard to this clonotype: A much larger clone sits a single nucleotide away, making a read error possible. This CDR3 is CASSARDRVYDYTF. Here the CDR3 DNA reads TGTGCCAGCAGCGCCCGGGACAGGGTCTATGACTACACCTTC. The rearrangement joins TRBV7-8 to TRBJ1-2, with 9 nucleotides matching TRBD1. Germline CDR1 and CDR2: SGHVS and FQNEAQ. The CDR3 contains 14 residues.

The J gene is TRBJ2-7, the V gene TRBV19; 10 bases map to TRBD1. Germline-derived CDR1 and CDR2 are LNHDA and SQIVND (reference sequence). V was pared by 5 bases and J by 3 bases, with 4 bases of the junction left unmatched. The CDR3 contains 14 residues. DNA of the CDR3: TGTGCCAGTAGTGCAGGGACAGGGGTCTACGAGCAGTACTTC. Translation: CASSAGTGVYEQYF.

Many counts were recorded for this clonotype. V and J are TRBV7-9 and TRBJ1-6, with a possible D match to TRBD1 (6 bases). V lost 5 bases to trimming and J lost 8 bases, with 16 bases between them. Germline V gives CDR1 SEHNR, CDR2 FQNEAQ (reference sequence). CDR3 length equals 15 residues. CDR3 region: CASSPTGMEYSPLHF. CDR3 DNA: TGTGCCAGCAGCCCCACAGGGATGGAATATTCACCCCTCCACTTT.

This clonotype was picked up many times. A read error is likely, as this CDR3 ends without the conserved phenylalanine or tryptophan. The DNA is omitted, as the CDR3 cannot be located on it reliably, and the CDR3 follows TCRdb's listing. The chain recombines TRBV15 with TRBJ2-6; the DNA was not compared with TRBD2, the D call given in the table. The CDR3 totals 11 residues, both ends included. Looked up from germline, CDR1 is LNHNV and CDR2 is YYDKDF (reference sequence). CDR3 residues: CATSRGADQDT.

V is TRBV11-3 and J is TRBJ1-5; D is uncertain. This CDR3 has 14 residues. Germline-derived CDR1 and CDR2 are SGHNT and YENEEA. The ends were cut back, 6 bases at V and 6 bases at J, with 15 bases in the middle. CDR3 protein: CASSLRGFSQPQHF. The CDR3 DNA reads as TGTGCCAGCAGTTTACGGGGTTTTAGTCAGCCCCAGCATTTT.

The chain carries TRBV19 and TRBJ1-3; possible D gene TRBD1, 5 bases. The CDR3 is made up of 16 amino acids. Germline CDR1 is LNHDA and CDR2 is SQIVND (reference sequence). Trimming cost V 5 bases and J 2 bases, with 16 bases left between them. CDR3: CASSHTSGTTGNTIYF. Here the CDR3 DNA reads TGTGCCAGTAGTCACACCTCGGGGACCACTGGAAACACCATATATTTT. Using reference TRBV19 and TRBJ1-3 for the parts outside the CDR3, the full variable domain is DGGITQSPKYLFRKEGQNVTLSCEQNLNHDAMYWYRQDPGQGLRLIYYSQIVNDFQKGDIAEGYSVSREKKESFPLTVTSAQKNPTAFYLCASSHTSGTTGNTIYFGEGSWLTVV.

The V and J genes are TRBV4-3 and TRBJ1-6, with D possibly TRBD1 on 6 matching bases. The CDR3 is 15 residues long. Germline CDR1 reads LGHNA; CDR2 reads YSLEER. Trimming removed 1 base from V and 8 bases from J, with 12 bases in between. CDR3 nucleotide sequence: TGCGCCAGCAGCCAAGGGCAGGGGACGCATTCACCCCTCCACTTT. Translating gives CASSQGQGTHSPLHF.

V and J are TRBV15 and TRBJ2-7; 12 positions agree with TRBD2. Germline V lookup: CDR1 LNHNV, CDR2 YYDKDF (reference sequence). This CDR3 comprises 15 residues. Trimming at V came to 8 bases and at J to 0 bases, leaving 5 bases not matched to a gene. CDR3 residues: CATSGLAGISYEQYF. The CDR3 region has the DNA TGTGCCACCTCAGGACTAGCGGGGATCTCCTACGAGCAGTACTTC.

This clonotype was seen ten or more times. The chain employs TRBV5-1 and TRBJ2-7; no definite D call. V lost 0 bases and J 6 bases, leaving 7 bases between the germline ends. Looked up from germline, CDR1 is SGHRS and CDR2 is YFSETQ. This CDR3 region has 12 residues. Written as DNA, the CDR3 is TGCGCCAGCAGCTTGGCCGGAATCGAGCAGTACTTC. It is translated as CASSLAGIEQYF.

A note on this clonotype: The limits of the CDR3 on the DNA are not certain, so only TCRdb's listed CDR3 is given. This chain joins TRBV29-1 and TRBJ1-4. CDR1 and CDR2 (germline): SQVTM, ANQGSEA. 15 amino acids form the CDR3, both terminal residues included. Here the CDR3 reads CSVSRGRCQVENCFF.

The genes are TRBV10-3 and TRBJ2-7; D not certain. CDR1 ENHRY and CDR2 SYGVKD come from the germline V gene. This CDR3 has 12 amino acids. DNA of the CDR3: TGTGCTGCGGTGTGGGGATCCTACGAGCAGTACTTC. Amino acid sequence: CAAVWGSYEQYF.

J is TRBJ2-2 and V is TRBV9, with 7 bases fitting TRBD1. Germline V gene data show CDR1 as SGDLS and CDR2 as YYNGEE. V shed 4 bases, J shed 5 bases, and the junction held 8 bases outside the gene matches. The CDR3 contains 15 residues. The CDR3 DNA sequence: TGTGCCAGCAGCCCAGACAGGGCCTTGACCGGGGAGCTGTTTTTT. Translated: CASSPDRALTGELFF. The full variable domain, in which reference TRBV9 and TRBJ2-2 provide the parts outside the CDR3, is DSGVTQTPKHLITATGQRVTLRCSPRSGDLSVYWYQQSLDQGLQFLIQYYNGEERAKGNILERFSAQQFPDLHSELNLSSLELGDSALYFCASSPDRALTGELFFGEGSRLTVL.

This rearrangement joins TRBV7-9 to TRBJ1-1, with 7 positions matching TRBD1. This CDR3 region has 13 residues. Germline V gene sequence: CDR1 SEHNR, CDR2 FQNEAQ (reference sequence). V shed 4 bases, J shed 5 bases, and the junction held 4 bases outside the gene matches. The CDR3 region is CASSSLTGTEAFF. The CDR3 DNA reads TGTGCCAGCAGCTCCTTGACAGGGACTGAAGCTTTCTTT.

The rearrangement joins TRBV15 to TRBJ2-2, with 10 bases lining up with TRBD1. Germline values: CDR1 LNHNV, CDR2 YYDKDF (reference sequence). The CDR3 totals 17 residues. V trimming: 2 bases; J trimming: 3 bases; junction bases outside the gene matches: 6. The CDR3: CATSRSDRGRDTGELFF. The CDR3 nucleotides are TGTGCCACCAGCAGATCTGACAGGGGGCGCGACACCGGGGAGCTGTTTTTT.

This rearrangement joins TRBV5-1 to TRBJ2-7; TRBD1 might be the D (5 bases). Germline V gives CDR1 SGHRS, CDR2 YFSETQ. This CDR3 comprises 16 residues. The germline V and J ends were trimmed by 0 bases and 5 bases, with 18 bases remaining between them. The CDR3 here is CASSLATEHPLHEQYF. CDR3 in DNA: TGCGCCAGCAGCTTGGCGACAGAACATCCTCTCCACGAGCAGTACTTC. The full variable domain, in which reference TRBV5-1 and TRBJ2-7 provide the parts outside the CDR3, is KAGVTQTPRYLIKTRGQQVTLSCSPISGHRSVSWYQQTPGQGLQFLFEYFSETQRNKGNFPGRFSGRQFSNSRSEMNVSTLELGDSALYLCASSLATEHPLHEQYFGPGTRLTVT.

The chain employs TRBV29-1 and TRBJ1-2; 7 bases match TRBD1. Germline CDR1 reads SQVTM; CDR2 reads ANQGSEA. The CDR3 is 12 residues long. Trimming at V came to 7 bases and at J to 4 bases, leaving 6 bases not matched to a gene. CDR3 nucleotides: TGCAGCGCCGGACAGGAGGCCTATGGCTACACCTTC. It codes for CSAGQEAYGYTF.

V gene TRBV24-1 combines with J gene TRBJ2-7; TRBD2 matches at 7 bases. The germline V gene has CDR1 KGHDR and CDR2 SFDVKD. This CDR3 spans 14 amino acids. J gave up 3 bases and V 4 bases, and 5 bases lay outside the gene matches. For the CDR3, the DNA is TGTGCCACCAGTGACCCAAGCGGGAACTACGAGCAGTACTTC. This codes for CATSDPSGNYEQYF.

The chain has TRBV19 and TRBJ1-2, with TRBD1 as a possible D gene (5 bases). Germline V CDR1 and CDR2: LNHDA, SQIVND (reference sequence). V lost 1 base to trimming and J lost 7 bases, with 7 bases between them. The CDR3 length is 12 residues. The CDR3: CASSIVGTGYTF. The CDR3 DNA is TGTGCCAGTAGTATAGTAGGGACTGGCTACACCTTC.

This clonotype came up many times. V gene TRBV15 combines with J gene TRBJ2-7; weak D call: TRBD2 (7 bases). Germline assignment: CDR1 LNHNV and CDR2 YYDKDF (reference sequence). Trimming shortened V by 0 bases and J by 7 bases, and 16 bases separated the two germline ends. This CDR3 spans 15 amino acids. The CDR3 DNA sequence: TGTGCCACCAGCAGAGACCGGGGGGCGGGAGTTGAGCAGTACTTC. Protein: CATSRDRGAGVEQYF.